This T cell receptor (beta chain) came from a study of blood T cell repertoires in COVID-19. Study-wide background: COVID-19 samples from acute and convalescent phases originated in the United States, Italy and Spain.

CDR3 size: 16 residues. CDR1 is MDHEN and CDR2 is SYDVKM in the germline V gene. The germline V and J ends were trimmed by 5 bases and 4 bases, with 17 bases remaining between them. The protocol was immunoSEQ multiplex PCR, while the TCRdb copy is restricted to in-frame clones and leaves out a portion. The sample carries approximately 270,000 clones, around 85% recorded once. Adults between about 18 and 95 years of age took part from approximately 24 US areas. This clonotype originated in a woman between 25 and 40 years old who had recovered from COVID-19. The chain carries TRBV28 and TRBJ2-2; tentative D call: TRBD2 (7 bases). Sequenced sample: PBMCs or T cells enriched from blood (not recorded which). The CDR3 nucleotides are TGTGCCAGCAGTAACGCGGGGGCGCAGGTCACCGGGGAGCTGTTTTTT. Translating gives CASSNAGAQVTGELFF.